These 10 T cell receptor beta chains originate from one sample sequenced in a study of blood T cell repertoires in COVID-19 (dated by TCRdb to between 2020 and 2021). The method was the immunoSEQ multiplex PCR assay. TCRdb took this table from immuneACCESS and kept in-frame rearrangements with V and J called. Such tables lack part of the clones; where checked against another copy, unresolved V genes explain under half of the gap, and the rest is unexplained. The sample data list over 100,000 clones, and 75% to 90% of these were observed just once. 1.1% of the sample rests with the top ten. The specimen sequenced was peripheral blood. These TCRs come from a human donor in a cohort sampled during active COVID-19.

The chain is built from TRBV9 and TRBJ1-5; 9 nucleotides align to TRBD1. Germline V CDR1 and CDR2: SGDLS, YYNGEE. J was trimmed by 0 bases and V by 4 bases; bases with no gene match: 2. The CDR3 length is 15 residues. The DNA of the CDR3 is TGTGCCAGCAGCCAGGGACAGGGTAGCAATCAGCCCCAGCATTTT. It yields the protein CASSQGQGSNQPQHF. Full variable domain (outside the CDR3, taken from reference TRBV9 and TRBJ1-5): DSGVTQTPKHLITATGQRVTLRCSPRSGDLSVYWYQQSLDQGLQFLIQYYNGEERAKGNILERFSAQQFPDLHSELNLSSLELGDSALYFCASSQGQGSNQPQHFGDGTRLSIL.

J is TRBJ2-6 and V is TRBV24-1, with 8 bases identical to TRBD2. In germline, CDR1 is KGHDR, CDR2 SFDVKD. The CDR3 runs 16 residues. Trimming cost V 7 bases and J 2 bases; bases outside gene matches: 6. The CDR3 DNA reads as TGTGCCACCAGCGACGCGGGGGGAGCTGGGGCCAACGTCCTGACTTTC. Protein sequence: CATSDAGGAGANVLTF.

The chain employs TRBV7-2 and TRBJ1-5, with 8 positions matching TRBD1. The J segment lost 6 bases and the V segment lost 1 base, leaving 14 bases of the junction unmatched. The CDR3 consists of 18 residues. Per germline, CDR1 SGHTA and CDR2 FQGNSA. CDR3 coding DNA: TGTGCCAGCAGCTTAGATTCCGGGGCAGGGGGCTGGAGTCAGCCCCAGCATTTT. Its protein product is CASSLDSGAGGWSQPQHF.

V usage is TRBV6-2 or TRBV6-3 and J usage is TRBJ2-5, with 7 bases identical to TRBD1. The J segment lost 2 bases and the V segment lost 4 bases, leaving 4 bases of the junction unmatched. Germline loops: CDR1 MNHEY, CDR2 SVGEGT. This CDR3 comprises 14 residues. CDR3 sequence: CASSSTGNQETQYF. CDR3 bases: TGTGCCAGCAGTTCGACAGGGAATCAAGAGACCCAGTACTTC.

The chain has TRBV9 and TRBJ1-6; 10 bases are a match to TRBD1. This CDR3 contains 15 residues. With 3 bases clipped from V and 7 bases from J, the junction kept 4 bases outside the gene matches. The germline CDR1 and CDR2 sequences are SGDLS and YYNGEE. CDR3 protein: CASSGQGAGNSPLHF. For the CDR3, the DNA is TGTGCCAGCAGCGGACAGGGGGCAGGGAATTCACCCCTCCACTTT. Filled out from reference TRBV9 and TRBJ1-6, the complete variable domain reads DSGVTQTPKHLITATGQRVTLRCSPRSGDLSVYWYQQSLDQGLQFLIQYYNGEERAKGNILERFSAQQFPDLHSELNLSSLELGDSALYFCASSGQGAGNSPLHFGNGTRLTVT.

The chain carries TRBV4-1 and TRBJ2-7, with 9 bases aligning to TRBD2. V lost 3 bases, J lost 2 bases, and 8 bases stayed unmatched. Germline V gene lookup returns CDR1 MGHRA and CDR2 YSYEKL. This CDR3 is built from 16 residues. CDR3 protein: CASSQTSSGTPYEQYF. CDR3 coding DNA: TGCGCCAGCAGCCAGACATCTAGCGGGACACCCTACGAGCAGTACTTC.

The genes are TRBV15 and TRBJ2-1; 10 positions match TRBD2. With 3 bases clipped from V and 4 bases from J, the junction kept 9 bases outside the gene matches. The CDR3 covers 17 residues. Germline-derived CDR1 and CDR2 are LNHNV and YYDKDF (reference sequence). The CDR3 sequence: CATSRGLAKNEYNEQFF. For the CDR3, the DNA is TGTGCCACCAGCAGGGGACTAGCGAAAAACGAATACAATGAGCAGTTCTTC.

The chain has TRBV5-4 and TRBJ1-2, with D perhaps matching TRBD1 (6 bases). The CDR3 extends over 13 amino acids. Germline V gene sequence: CDR1 SGHNT, CDR2 YYREEE (reference sequence). Trimming took 5 bases from V and 6 from J, leaving 14 bases between them. The CDR3 DNA reads as TGTGCCAGCAGGGCCGGACAGACGCATGGCTACACCTTC. It specifies CASRAGQTHGYTF.

The V gene is TRBV7-2, the J gene TRBJ1-2, with TRBD1 as a possible D gene (6 bases). The CDR3 is 15 residues long. V was pared by 5 bases and J by 6 bases, with 19 bases between. Per the germline V gene, CDR1 is SGHTA and CDR2 is FQGNSA. The CDR3 nucleotides read TGTGCCAGCAGCCCTCGGGGGGAAGGGGGTGATGGCTACACCTTC. Translation gives CASSPRGEGGDGYTF. The complete variable domain, with remaining parts taken from reference TRBV7-2 and TRBJ1-2, reads GAGVSQSPSNKVTEKGKDVELRCDPISGHTALYWYRQSLGQGLEFLIYFQGNSAPDKSGLPSDRFSAERTGGSVSTLTIQRTQQEDSAVYLCASSPRGEGGDGYTFGSGTRLTVV.

The chain recombines TRBV29-1 with TRBJ2-1, with D unresolved. Germline CDR1 and CDR2: SQVTM and ANQGSEA. The CDR3 covers 13 residues. V was clipped by 0 bases and J by 12 bases, with 15 bases between them. CDR3 nucleotides: TGCAGCGTTGAAGACTTGAACGGGTTGGGGCAGTTCTTC. Protein: CSVEDLNGLGQFF.